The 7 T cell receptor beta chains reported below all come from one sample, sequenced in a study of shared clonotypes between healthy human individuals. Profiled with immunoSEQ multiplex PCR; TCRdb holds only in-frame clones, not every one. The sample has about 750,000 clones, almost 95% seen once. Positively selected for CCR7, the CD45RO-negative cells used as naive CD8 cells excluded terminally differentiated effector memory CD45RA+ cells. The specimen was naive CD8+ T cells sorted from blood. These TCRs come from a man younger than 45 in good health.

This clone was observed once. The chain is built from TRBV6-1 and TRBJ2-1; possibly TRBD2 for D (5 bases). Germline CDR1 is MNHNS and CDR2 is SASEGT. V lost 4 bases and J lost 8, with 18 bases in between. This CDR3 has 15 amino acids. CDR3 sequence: CASSVGVSFGDEQFF. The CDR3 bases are TGTGCCAGCAGTGTCGGGGTTTCCTTTGGGGATGAGCAGTTCTTC.

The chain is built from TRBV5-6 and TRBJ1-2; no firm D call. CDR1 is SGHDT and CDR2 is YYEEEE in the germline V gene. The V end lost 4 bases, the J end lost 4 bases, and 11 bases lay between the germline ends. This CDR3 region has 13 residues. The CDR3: CASSGGRTYGYTF. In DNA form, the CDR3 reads TGTGCCAGCAGCGGAGGCAGGACCTATGGCTACACCTTC.

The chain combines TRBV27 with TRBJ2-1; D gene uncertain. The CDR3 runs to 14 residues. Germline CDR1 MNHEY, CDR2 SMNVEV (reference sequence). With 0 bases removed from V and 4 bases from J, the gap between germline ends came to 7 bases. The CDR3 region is CASSLSDNYNEQFF. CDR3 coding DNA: TGTGCCAGCAGTTTATCCGACAATTACAATGAGCAGTTCTTC.

CDR3 region: CASSPGVPQDTGELFF. In nucleotides, the CDR3 is TGTGCCAGCAGCCCCGGAGTCCCCCAGGACACCGGGGAGCTGTTTTTT. This chain joins TRBV5-8 and TRBJ2-2; no clear D. Germline CDR1 is SGHTS and CDR2 is YDEGEE. V lost 4 bases and J 3 bases, leaving 16 bases between the germline ends. The CDR3 spans 16 residues.

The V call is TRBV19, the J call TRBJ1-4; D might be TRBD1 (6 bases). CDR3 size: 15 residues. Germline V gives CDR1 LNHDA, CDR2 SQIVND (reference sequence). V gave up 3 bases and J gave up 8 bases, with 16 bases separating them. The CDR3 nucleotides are TGTGCCAGTAGTATTGGTTGGGGGGGCCAGGAAAAACTGTTTTTT. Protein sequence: CASSIGWGGQEKLFF.

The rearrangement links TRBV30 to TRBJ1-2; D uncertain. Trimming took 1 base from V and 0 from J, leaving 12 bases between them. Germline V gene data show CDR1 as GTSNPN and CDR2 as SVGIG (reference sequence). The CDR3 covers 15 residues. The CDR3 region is CAWSDSRPANYGYTF. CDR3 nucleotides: TGTGCCTGGAGTGATTCCCGACCTGCTAACTATGGCTACACCTTC. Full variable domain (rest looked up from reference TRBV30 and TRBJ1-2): SQTIHQWPATLVQPVGSPLSLECTVEGTSNPNLYWYRQAAGRGLQLLFYSVGIGQISSEVPQNLSASRPQDRQFILSSKKLLLSDSGFYLCAWSDSRPANYGYTFGSGTRLTVV.

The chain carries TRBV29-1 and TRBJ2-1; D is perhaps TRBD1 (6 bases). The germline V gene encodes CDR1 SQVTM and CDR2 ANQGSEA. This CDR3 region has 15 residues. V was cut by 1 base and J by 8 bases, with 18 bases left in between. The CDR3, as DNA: TGCAGCGTTGAAGTGATGGGGGCATTAGCTGATGAGCAGTTCTTC. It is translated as CSVEVMGALADEQFF.